This T cell receptor beta chain appears in the sequencing data of a study of blood T cell repertoires in COVID-19. In the study overall: The origin of the acute and convalescent COVID-19 samples was the United States, Italy and Spain.

In its sample, this clone was seen once. V lost 1 base to trimming and J lost 4 bases, with 10 bases between them. This CDR3 has 14 amino acids. Germline V gene data show CDR1 as LNHDA and CDR2 as SQIVND (reference sequence). In the original workflow: Scientists estimated how many nucleated cells there were by amplifying reference gene primers. The data were produced by immunoSEQ multiplex PCR, yet TCRdb's version contains in-frame clones alone and is incomplete. Clone size and V and J calls were adopted from that table, with D and trimming inferred from the DNA. The sample carries some 220,000 clones, more than 65% recorded once.

Sequences were obtained from peripheral blood. This TCR derives from a woman aged 25 to 39 who had recovered from COVID-19. The rearrangement joins TRBV19 to TRBJ1-1; D is uncertain. CDR3 bases: TGTGCCAGTAGTATAGGAGGGTACGGCACTGAAGCTTTCTTT. It specifies CASSIGGYGTEAFF.